Presented here are 12 T cell receptor beta chains from one specimen sequenced in a study of blood T cell repertoires in COVID-19. Repertoires were generated with immunoSEQ multiplex PCR, while TCRdb's copy carries only in-frame clones and drops some. The sample lists approximately 110,000 clones; approximately 89% were seen once. Sequences were obtained from peripheral blood. All receptors come from a middle-aged man with acute or convalescent COVID-19.

The J gene is TRBJ2-1, the V gene TRBV27; 14 nucleotides line up with TRBD2. V shed 3 bases and J 7 bases; nucleotides not matched to a gene: 11. Germline V gives CDR1 MNHEY, CDR2 SMNVEV (reference sequence). The CDR3 totals 18 residues. DNA of the CDR3: TGTGCCAGCAGTTTGTACCCCGGTTGGACTAGCGGGAGGAATGAGCAGTTCTTC. This translates into CASSLYPGWTSGRNEQFF.

The chain employs TRBV6-5 and TRBJ1-3, with D maybe TRBD1 (5 bases). In germline, CDR1 is MNHEY, CDR2 SVGAGI. CDR3 length equals 16 residues. The V and J ends lost 0 bases and 4 bases respectively, with 13 bases between them. CDR3 residues: CASSYSGRGVGNTIYF. DNA for the CDR3: TGTGCCAGCAGTTACTCAGGACGGGGGGTCGGAAACACCATATATTTT.

This clone was detected only once. This chain uses TRBV30 with TRBJ2-7; 7 bases align to TRBD1. The CDR3 covers 11 residues. V dropped 4 bases and J dropped 7; count of bases not matched to a gene: 4. Germline CDR1 reads GTSNPN; CDR2 reads SVGIG (reference sequence). The CDR3 nucleotides are TGTGCCTGGAACAGGGGACGGGAGCAGTACTTC. It codes for CAWNRGREQYF.

The chain employs TRBV24-1 and TRBJ2-2; 10 bases map to TRBD1. Germline V lookup: CDR1 KGHDR, CDR2 SFDVKD. With 3 bases clipped from V and 4 bases from J, the junction kept 10 bases outside the gene matches. The CDR3 spans 18 residues. This CDR3 is CATSDKTGTGVITGELFF. The CDR3 bases are TGTGCCACCAGTGATAAAACCGGGACAGGGGTTATCACCGGGGAGCTGTTTTTT.

The chain couples TRBV4-1 to TRBJ1-6; 8 positions match TRBD1. J gave up 7 bases and V 3 bases, and 2 bases lay outside the gene matches. Germline-derived CDR1 and CDR2 are MGHRA and YSYEKL. The CDR3 loop spans 14 amino acids. The CDR3 DNA sequence: TGCGCCAGCAGCCAGCGACAGGGGAATTCACCCCTCCACTTT. It specifies CASSQRQGNSPLHF.

The gene calls are TRBV10-3 and TRBJ1-2; 11 nucleotides align to TRBD1. Germline assignment: CDR1 ENHRY and CDR2 SYGVKD. V trimming: 9 bases; J trimming: 4 bases; junction bases outside the gene matches: 10. The CDR3 has 15 residues. CDR3 loop: CAINRGTGGAYGYTF. The DNA of the CDR3 is TGTGCCATAAACCGTGGGACAGGGGGTGCCTATGGCTACACCTTC.

This chain uses TRBV5-1 with TRBJ2-6; D is unresolved. CDR1 is SGHRS, CDR2 YFSETQ, per germline. V was clipped by 0 bases and J by 2 bases, with 9 bases between them. The CDR3 spans 16 residues. CDR3 sequence: CASSLDGNAGANVLTF. The DNA for the CDR3 is TGCGCCAGCAGCTTGGATGGCAACGCTGGGGCCAACGTCCTGACTTTC.

This rearrangement joins TRBV4-1 to TRBJ1-5; D is unresolved. Trimming cost V 0 bases and J 4 bases, with 7 bases left between them. The CDR3 runs to 14 residues. CDR1 and CDR2 (germline): MGHRA, YSYEKL. CDR3 coding DNA: TGCGCCAGCAGCCAAGATGGCAGGAATCAGCCCCAGCATTTT. Residues: CASSQDGRNQPQHF.

This clone showed up just a few times. The sample has other DNA sequences that encode this CDR3 too. The chain links TRBV19 to TRBJ1-1, with D unresolved. Germline CDR1 and CDR2: LNHDA and SQIVND (reference sequence). The germline V and J ends were trimmed by 0 bases and 1 base, with 3 bases remaining between them. The CDR3 runs 13 residues. CDR3 residues: CASSIDRNTEAFF. The CDR3 DNA follows: TGTGCCAGTAGTATAGACAGGAACACTGAAGCTTTCTTT. The variable domain in full, completed from reference TRBV19 and TRBJ1-1, reads DGGITQSPKYLFRKEGQNVTLSCEQNLNHDAMYWYRQDPGQGLRLIYYSQIVNDFQKGDIAEGYSVSREKKESFPLTVTSAQKNPTAFYLCASSIDRNTEAFFGQGTRLTVV.

The rearrangement uses TRBV6-5 and TRBJ2-7; 9 bases line up with TRBD1. Germline trimming cut 6 bases from V and 3 bases from J; bases unmatched to any gene: 9. This CDR3 contains 15 residues. Germline V CDR1 and CDR2: MNHEY, SVGAGI. DNA for the CDR3: TGTGCCAGCAGATCGACAGGGGGACTATTCTACGAGCAGTACTTC. It yields the protein CASRSTGGLFYEQYF.

The genes are TRBV10-2 and TRBJ1-1; possibly TRBD1 for D (6 bases). The germline V and J ends were trimmed by 7 bases and 1 base, with 13 bases remaining between them. Germline V gene data show CDR1 as WSHSY and CDR2 as SAAADI. The CDR3 extends over 14 amino acids. This CDR3 is CASKQNRENTEAFF. The CDR3 DNA follows: TGCGCCAGCAAACAAAACAGGGAGAACACTGAAGCTTTCTTT.

This clone came up many times. This CDR3 is CASKQGAVSYGYTF. The CDR3 DNA is TGCGCCAGCAAACAGGGGGCGGTTAGTTATGGCTACACCTTC. V is TRBV5-1 and J is TRBJ1-2; TRBD1 aligns across 9 bases. The CDR3 consists of 14 residues. Germline V CDR1 and CDR2: SGHRS, YFSETQ. After removal of 6 bases from V and 5 bases from J, the junction contained 8 bases not matched to a gene.